Following are 7 T cell receptor beta chains from one sample sequenced in a study of T cells in Graves' hyperthyroidism and ophthalmopathy. What was amplified from RNA transcripts were TCR beta CDR3 regions. TCR CDR3 underwent first-round RT-PCR with the HTBI primer set. TCRdb reanalysed the multiplex PCR reads using MiXCR and keeps one entry per CDR3 protein. The sample consists of 500,000 to 750,000 distinct CDR3 sequences, 14% of them appearing once. Specimen: blood. Source of these receptors: a woman aged 18-29 years with Graves' ophthalmopathy.

This clonotype was detected many times. The V gene is TRBV20-1, the J gene TRBJ2-5; TRBD1 matches at 7 bases. CDR3 length equals 13 residues. The V gene end was trimmed by 5 bases and the J gene end by 5 bases; junction bases not matched to a gene: 8. CDR1 is DFQATT and CDR2 is SNEGSKA in the germline V gene (reference sequence). The CDR3 DNA sequence: TGCAGTGCTCCTTCGACAGGGTGGGAGACCCAGTACTTC. Encoded protein: CSAPSTGWETQYF.

This chain connects TRBV5-1 to TRBJ1-3; TRBD1 might be the D (5 bases). The V and J ends lost 4 bases and 8 bases respectively, with 16 bases between them. The CDR3 has 14 residues. In germline, CDR1 is SGHRS, CDR2 YFSETQ. The CDR3 reads CASSEAGAGHTIYF. Written as DNA, the CDR3 is TGCGCCAGCAGCGAGGCCGGAGCGGGGCACACCATATATTTT.

This clonotype was recorded at least ten times. The genes are TRBV6-1 and TRBJ1-4, with D possibly being TRBD1 (6 bases). Germline CDR1 is MNHNS and CDR2 is SASEGT. Trimming stripped 0 bases from V and 5 bases from J, with 13 bases between. CDR3 size: 16 residues. Here the CDR3 DNA reads TGTGCCAGCAGTGAAGCGCACAGGGCATCAAATGAAAAACTGTTTTTT. It translates to CASSEAHRASNEKLFF.

In its sample, this clonotype was seen many times. The rearrangement joins TRBV11-3 to TRBJ1-1; 9 bases align to TRBD1. The CDR3 length is 16 residues. J gave up 3 bases and V 4 bases, and 9 bases lay outside the gene matches. Germline values: CDR1 SGHNT, CDR2 YENEEA. CDR3 amino acids: CASSSGQGRGDTEAFF. In DNA form, the CDR3 reads TGTGCCAGCAGCTCTGGACAGGGGCGGGGGGACACTGAAGCTTTCTTT.

This clonotype was picked up many times. The chain has TRBV14 and TRBJ2-7, with D possibly matching TRBD2 (5 bases). From germline, CDR1 is SGHDN and CDR2 FVKESK. The CDR3 has 15 amino acids. The V gene lost 4 bases and the J gene lost 4 bases, with 17 bases spanning the gap. Here the CDR3 reads CASSLLGAEPYEQYF. For the CDR3, the DNA is TGTGCCAGCAGCCTATTAGGAGCGGAGCCGTACGAGCAGTACTTC.

This clonotype was observed many times. V and J are TRBV6-1 and TRBJ1-5, with 8 bases matching TRBD1. J gave up 2 bases and V 6 bases, and 15 bases lay outside the gene matches. From germline, CDR1 is MNHNS and CDR2 SASEGT. The CDR3 runs to 18 residues. The CDR3 nucleotides read TGTGCCAGCAGGGGAATTGACAGGGGCGAATTTGGCAATCAGCCCCAGCATTTT. Encoded protein: CASRGIDRGEFGNQPQHF.

J is TRBJ2-3 and V is TRBV7-8; maybe TRBD2 (6 bases). Germline CDR1 reads SGHVS; CDR2 reads FQNEAQ. The CDR3 contains 15 residues. Trimming removed 0 bases at V and 4 bases at J, with 11 bases between. CDR3 bases: TGTGCCAGCAGCTTAGCGGGAGGTAGGGCAGATACGCAGTATTTT. This encodes CASSLAGGRADTQYF. Drawing the rest from reference TRBV7-8 and TRBJ2-3, the complete variable domain is GAGVSQSPRYKVAKRGQDVALRCDPISGHVSLFWYQQALGQGPEFLTYFQNEAQLDKSGLPSDRFFAERPEGSVSTLKIQRTQQEDSAVYLCASSLAGGRADTQYFGPGTRLTVL.